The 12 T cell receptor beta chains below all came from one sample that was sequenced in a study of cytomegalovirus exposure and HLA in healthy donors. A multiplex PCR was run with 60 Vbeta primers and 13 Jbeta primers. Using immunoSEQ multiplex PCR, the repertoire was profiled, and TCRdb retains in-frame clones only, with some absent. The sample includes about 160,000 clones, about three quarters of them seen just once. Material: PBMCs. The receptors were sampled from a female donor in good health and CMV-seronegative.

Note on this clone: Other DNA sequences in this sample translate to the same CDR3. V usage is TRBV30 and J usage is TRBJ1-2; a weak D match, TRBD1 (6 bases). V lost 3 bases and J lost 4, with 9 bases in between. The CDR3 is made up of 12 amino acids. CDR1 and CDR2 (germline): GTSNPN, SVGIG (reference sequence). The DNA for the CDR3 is TGTGCCTGGAGCCGGACAGCCTATGGCTACACCTTC. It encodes CAWSRTAYGYTF.

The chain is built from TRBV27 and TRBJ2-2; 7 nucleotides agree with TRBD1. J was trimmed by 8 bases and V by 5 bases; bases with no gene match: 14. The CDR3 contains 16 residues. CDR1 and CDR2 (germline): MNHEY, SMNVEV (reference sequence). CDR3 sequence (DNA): TGTGCCAGCAGTCAAAGCCCCTCGGACAGGAGGGGGGAGCTGTTTTTT. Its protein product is CASSQSPSDRRGELFF.

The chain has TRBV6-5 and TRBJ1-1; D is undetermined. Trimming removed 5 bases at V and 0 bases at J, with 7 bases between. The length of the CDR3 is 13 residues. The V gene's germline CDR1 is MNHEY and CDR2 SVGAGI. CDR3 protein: CASSPQMNTEAFF. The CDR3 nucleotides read TGTGCCAGCAGTCCTCAGATGAACACTGAAGCTTTCTTT.

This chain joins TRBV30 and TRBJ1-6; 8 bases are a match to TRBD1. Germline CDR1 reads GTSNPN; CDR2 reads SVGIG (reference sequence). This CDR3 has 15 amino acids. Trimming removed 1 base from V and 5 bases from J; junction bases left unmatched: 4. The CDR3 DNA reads TGTGCCTGGAGTGCCGGGACAGGCCATAATTCACCCCTCCACTTT. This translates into CAWSAGTGHNSPLHF. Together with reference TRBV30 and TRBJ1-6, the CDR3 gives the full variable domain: SQTIHQWPATLVQPVGSPLSLECTVEGTSNPNLYWYRQAAGRGLQLLFYSVGIGQISSEVPQNLSASRPQDRQFILSSKKLLLSDSGFYLCAWSAGTGHNSPLHFGNGTRLTVT.

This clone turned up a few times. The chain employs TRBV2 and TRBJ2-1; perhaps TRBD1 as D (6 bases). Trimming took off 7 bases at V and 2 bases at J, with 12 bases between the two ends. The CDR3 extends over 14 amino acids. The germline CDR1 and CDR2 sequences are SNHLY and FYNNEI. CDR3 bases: TGTGCCAGCATTGGGGACATCACCTACAATGAGCAGTTCTTC. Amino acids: CASIGDITYNEQFF.

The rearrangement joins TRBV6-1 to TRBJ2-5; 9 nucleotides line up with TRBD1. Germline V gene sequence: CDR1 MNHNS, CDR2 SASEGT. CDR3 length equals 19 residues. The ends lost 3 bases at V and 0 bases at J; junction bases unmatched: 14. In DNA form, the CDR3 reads TGTGCCAGCAGTGACCCACGGACAGGGGCAAGATCGTACCAAGAGACCCAGTACTTC. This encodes CASSDPRTGARSYQETQYF.

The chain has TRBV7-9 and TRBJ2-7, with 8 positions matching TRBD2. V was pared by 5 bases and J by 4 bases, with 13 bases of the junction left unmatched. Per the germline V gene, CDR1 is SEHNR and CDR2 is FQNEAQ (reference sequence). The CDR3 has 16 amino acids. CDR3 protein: CASSRGGGGSQYEQYF. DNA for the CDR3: TGTGCCAGCAGCCGGGGGGGCGGGGGGTCCCAATACGAGCAGTACTTC.

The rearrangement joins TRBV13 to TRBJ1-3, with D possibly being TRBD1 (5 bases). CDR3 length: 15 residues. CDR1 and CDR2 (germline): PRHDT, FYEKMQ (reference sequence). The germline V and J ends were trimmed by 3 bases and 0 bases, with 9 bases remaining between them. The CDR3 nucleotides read TGTGCCAGCAGCTTCGCGGGGGGCTCTGGAAACACCATATATTTT. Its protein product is CASSFAGGSGNTIYF.

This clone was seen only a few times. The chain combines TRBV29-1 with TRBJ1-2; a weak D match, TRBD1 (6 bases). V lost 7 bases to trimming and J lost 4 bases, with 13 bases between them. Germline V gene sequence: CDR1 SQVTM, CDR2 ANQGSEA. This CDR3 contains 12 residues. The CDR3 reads CSATGSTYGYTF. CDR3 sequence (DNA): TGCAGCGCTACAGGGTCGACCTATGGCTACACCTTC.

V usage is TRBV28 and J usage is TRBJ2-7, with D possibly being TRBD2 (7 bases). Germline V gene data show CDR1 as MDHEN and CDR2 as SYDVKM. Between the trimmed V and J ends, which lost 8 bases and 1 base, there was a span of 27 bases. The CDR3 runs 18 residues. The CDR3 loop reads CASVGYAPRGGRSYEQYF. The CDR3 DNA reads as TGTGCCAGCGTCGGGTACGCACCCAGGGGAGGGCGATCCTACGAGCAGTACTTC.

The CDR3 coding sequence is TGTGCCAGCAGTACCGGGTCCAAACTATTCCGGGAGACCCAGTACTTC. Translated: CASSTGSKLFRETQYF. V gene TRBV28 combines with J gene TRBJ2-5; no clear D gene. Germline assignment: CDR1 MDHEN and CDR2 SYDVKM. The CDR3 length is 16 residues. The V end was cut by 5 bases, the J end by 5 bases, with 21 bases between. Together with reference TRBV28 and TRBJ2-5, the CDR3 gives the full variable domain: DVKVTQSSRYLVKRTGEKVFLECVQDMDHENMFWYRQDPGLGLRLIYFSYDVKMKEKGDIPEGYSVSREKKERFSLILESASTNQTSMYLCASSTGSKLFRETQYFGPGTRLLVL.

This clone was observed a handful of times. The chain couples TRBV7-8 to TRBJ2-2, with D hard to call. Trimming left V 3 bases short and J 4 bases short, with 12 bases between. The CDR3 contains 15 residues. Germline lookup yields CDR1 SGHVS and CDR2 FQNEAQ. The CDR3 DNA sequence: TGTGCCAGCAGCTTGCTAGAGCGCGGCACCGGGGAGCTGTTTTTT. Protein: CASSLLERGTGELFF.